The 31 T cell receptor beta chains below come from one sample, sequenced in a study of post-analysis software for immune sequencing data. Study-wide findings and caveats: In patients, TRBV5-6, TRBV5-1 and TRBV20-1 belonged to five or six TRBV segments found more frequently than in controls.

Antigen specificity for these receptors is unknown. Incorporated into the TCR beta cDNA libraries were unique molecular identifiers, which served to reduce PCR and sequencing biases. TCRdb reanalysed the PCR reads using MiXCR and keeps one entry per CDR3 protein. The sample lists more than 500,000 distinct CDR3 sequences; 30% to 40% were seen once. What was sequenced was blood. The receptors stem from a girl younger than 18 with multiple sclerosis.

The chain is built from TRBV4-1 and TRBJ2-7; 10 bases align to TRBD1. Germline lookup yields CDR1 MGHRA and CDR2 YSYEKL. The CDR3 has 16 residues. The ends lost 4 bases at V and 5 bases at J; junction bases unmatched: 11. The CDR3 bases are TGCGCCAGCAGCCCCTTTCATCCGGGACAGGGGCACGAGCAGTACTTC. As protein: CASSPFHPGQGHEQYF.

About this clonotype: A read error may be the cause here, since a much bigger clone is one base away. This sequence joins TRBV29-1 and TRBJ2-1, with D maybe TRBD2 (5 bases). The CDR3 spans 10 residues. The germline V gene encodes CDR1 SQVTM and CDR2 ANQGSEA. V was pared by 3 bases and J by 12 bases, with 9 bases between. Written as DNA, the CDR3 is TGCAGCGTTGAGAGGGTTGGGCAGTTCTTC. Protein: CSVERVGQFF.

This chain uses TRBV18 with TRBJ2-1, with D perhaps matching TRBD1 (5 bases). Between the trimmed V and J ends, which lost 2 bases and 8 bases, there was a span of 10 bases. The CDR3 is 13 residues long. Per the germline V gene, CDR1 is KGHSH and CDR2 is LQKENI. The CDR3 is CASSPRGADEQFF. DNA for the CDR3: TGTGCCAGCTCACCAAGGGGCGCGGATGAGCAGTTCTTC.

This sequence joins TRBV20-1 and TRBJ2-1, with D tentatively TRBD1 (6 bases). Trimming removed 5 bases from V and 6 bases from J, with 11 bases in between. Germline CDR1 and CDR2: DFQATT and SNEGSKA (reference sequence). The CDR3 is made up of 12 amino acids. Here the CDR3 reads CSAGGQTNEQFF. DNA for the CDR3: TGCAGTGCTGGAGGACAGACCAATGAGCAGTTCTTC.

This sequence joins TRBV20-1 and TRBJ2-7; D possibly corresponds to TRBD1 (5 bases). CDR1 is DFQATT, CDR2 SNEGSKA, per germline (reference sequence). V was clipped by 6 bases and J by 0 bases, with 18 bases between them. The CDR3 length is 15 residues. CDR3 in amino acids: CSALGADWNSYEQYF. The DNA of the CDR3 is TGCAGTGCCCTAGGGGCTGACTGGAACTCCTACGAGCAGTACTTC.

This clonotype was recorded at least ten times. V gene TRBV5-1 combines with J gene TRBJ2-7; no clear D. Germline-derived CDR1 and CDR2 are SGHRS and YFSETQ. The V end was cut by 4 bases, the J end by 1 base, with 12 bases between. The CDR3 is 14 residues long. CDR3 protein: CASSRDLRSYEQYF. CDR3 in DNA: TGCGCCAGCAGCCGCGATCTGAGGTCCTACGAGCAGTACTTC.

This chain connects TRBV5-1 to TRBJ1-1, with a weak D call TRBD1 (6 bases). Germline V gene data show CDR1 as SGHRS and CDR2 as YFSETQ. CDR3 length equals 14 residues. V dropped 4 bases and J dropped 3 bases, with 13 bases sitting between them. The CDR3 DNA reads TGCGCCAGCAGCCCGTACAGGGCCCACACTGAAGCTTTCTTT. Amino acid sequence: CASSPYRAHTEAFF. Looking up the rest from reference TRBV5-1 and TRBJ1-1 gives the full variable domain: KAGVTQTPRYLIKTRGQQVTLSCSPISGHRSVSWYQQTPGQGLQFLFEYFSETQRNKGNFPGRFSGRQFSNSRSEMNVSTLELGDSALYLCASSPYRAHTEAFFGQGTRLTVV.

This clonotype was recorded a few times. As DNA, the CDR3 is TGTGCCAGCAGCCCCACAGGGGGCGAAGGTGAAGCTTTCTTT. It translates to CASSPTGGEGEAFF. V is TRBV7-9 and J is TRBJ1-1; TRBD1 agrees at 9 bases. CDR1 is SEHNR, CDR2 FQNEAQ, per germline (reference sequence). The CDR3 sequence is 14 residues long. V shed 5 bases, J shed 7 bases, and the junction held 8 bases outside the gene matches.

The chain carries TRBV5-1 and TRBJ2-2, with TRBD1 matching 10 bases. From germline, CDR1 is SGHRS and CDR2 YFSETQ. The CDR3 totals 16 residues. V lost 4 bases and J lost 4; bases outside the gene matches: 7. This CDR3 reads CASSLPDRGITGELFF. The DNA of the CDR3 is TGCGCCAGCAGCCTCCCGGACAGGGGGATCACCGGGGAGCTGTTTTTT. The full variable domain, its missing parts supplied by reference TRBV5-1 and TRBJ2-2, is KAGVTQTPRYLIKTRGQQVTLSCSPISGHRSVSWYQQTPGQGLQFLFEYFSETQRNKGNFPGRFSGRQFSNSRSEMNVSTLELGDSALYLCASSLPDRGITGELFFGEGSRLTVL.

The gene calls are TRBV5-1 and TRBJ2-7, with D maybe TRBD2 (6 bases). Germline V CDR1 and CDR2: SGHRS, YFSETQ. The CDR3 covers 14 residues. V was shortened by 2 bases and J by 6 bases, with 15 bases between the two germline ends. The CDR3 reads CASSLSGGIIEQYF. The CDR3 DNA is TGCGCCAGCAGCTTATCTGGGGGGATAATCGAGCAGTACTTC.

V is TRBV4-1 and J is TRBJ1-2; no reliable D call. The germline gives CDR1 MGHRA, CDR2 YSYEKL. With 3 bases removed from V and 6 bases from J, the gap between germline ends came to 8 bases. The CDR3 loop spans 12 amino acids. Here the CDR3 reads CASSQVADGYTF. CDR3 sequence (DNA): TGCGCCAGCAGCCAGGTTGCTGATGGCTACACCTTC.

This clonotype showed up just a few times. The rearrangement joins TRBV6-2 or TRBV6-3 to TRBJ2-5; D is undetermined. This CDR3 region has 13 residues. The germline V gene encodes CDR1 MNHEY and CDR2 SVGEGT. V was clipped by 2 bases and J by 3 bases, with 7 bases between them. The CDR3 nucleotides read TGTGCCAGCAGTTACCCCCTTGAAGAGACCCAGTACTTC. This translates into CASSYPLEETQYF.

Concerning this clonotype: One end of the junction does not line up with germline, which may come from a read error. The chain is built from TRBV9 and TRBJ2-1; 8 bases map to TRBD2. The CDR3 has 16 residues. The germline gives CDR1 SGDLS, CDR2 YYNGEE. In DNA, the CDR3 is TGTGCCAGCAGCGGAGAGAGCGGGGGCCCTTACAGTGAGCAGTTCTTC. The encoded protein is CASSGESGGPYSEQFF.

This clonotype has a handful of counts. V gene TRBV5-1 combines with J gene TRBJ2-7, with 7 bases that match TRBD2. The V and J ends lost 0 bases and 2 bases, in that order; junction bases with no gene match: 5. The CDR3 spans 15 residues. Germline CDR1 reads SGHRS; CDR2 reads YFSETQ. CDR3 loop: CASSLAGGSPYEQYF. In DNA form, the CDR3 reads TGCGCCAGCAGCTTGGCCGGCGGGAGCCCCTACGAGCAGTACTTC.

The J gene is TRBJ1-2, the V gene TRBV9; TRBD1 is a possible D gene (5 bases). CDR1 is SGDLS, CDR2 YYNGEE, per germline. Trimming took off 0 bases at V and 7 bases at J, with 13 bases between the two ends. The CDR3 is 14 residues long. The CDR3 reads CASSVESGGGGYTF. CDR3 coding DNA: TGTGCCAGCAGCGTAGAAAGTGGGGGGGGTGGCTACACCTTC.

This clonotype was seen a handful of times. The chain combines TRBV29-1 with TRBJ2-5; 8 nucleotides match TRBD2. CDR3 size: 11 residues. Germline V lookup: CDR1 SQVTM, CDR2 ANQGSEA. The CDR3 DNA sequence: TGCGGGCGGGGGGACGGTGAGACCCAGTACTTC. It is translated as CGRGDGETQYF.

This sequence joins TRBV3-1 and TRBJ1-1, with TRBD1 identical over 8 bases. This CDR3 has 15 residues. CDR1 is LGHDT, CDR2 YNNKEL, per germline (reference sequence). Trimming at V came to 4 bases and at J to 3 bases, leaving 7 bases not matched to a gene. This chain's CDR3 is CASSPRQGRDTEAFF. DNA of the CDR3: TGTGCCAGCAGCCCTAGACAGGGGCGAGACACTGAAGCTTTCTTT.

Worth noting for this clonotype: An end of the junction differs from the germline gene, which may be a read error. The CDR3 loop is CASSYSVPGSGYGYTF. The CDR3, as DNA: TGTGCCAGCAGTTACTCGGTGCCAGGATCCGGTTATGGTTACACCTTC. V gene TRBV6-2 or TRBV6-3 combines with J gene TRBJ1-2; D remains unclear. Germline CDR1 MNHEY, CDR2 SVGEGT. This CDR3 region has 16 residues.

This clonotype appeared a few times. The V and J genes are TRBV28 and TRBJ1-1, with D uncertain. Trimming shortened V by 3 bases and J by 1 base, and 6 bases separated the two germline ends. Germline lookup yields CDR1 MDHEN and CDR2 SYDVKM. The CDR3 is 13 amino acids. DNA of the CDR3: TGTGCCAGCAGTTTTACGAAGAACACTGAAGCTTTCTTT. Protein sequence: CASSFTKNTEAFF.

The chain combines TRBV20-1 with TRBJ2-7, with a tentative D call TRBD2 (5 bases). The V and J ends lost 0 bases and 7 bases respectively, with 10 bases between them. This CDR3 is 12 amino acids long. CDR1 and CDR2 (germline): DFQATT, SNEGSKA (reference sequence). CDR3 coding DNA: TGCAGTGCTAGAGATCTCGGGATAGAGCAGTACTTC. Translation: CSARDLGIEQYF.

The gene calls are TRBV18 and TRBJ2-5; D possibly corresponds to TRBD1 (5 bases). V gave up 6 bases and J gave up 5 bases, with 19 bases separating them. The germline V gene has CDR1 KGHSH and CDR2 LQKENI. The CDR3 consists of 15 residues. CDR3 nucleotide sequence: TGTGCCAGCTCTCGAGACAGACAGCTCATGGAGACCCAGTACTTC. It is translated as CASSRDRQLMETQYF.

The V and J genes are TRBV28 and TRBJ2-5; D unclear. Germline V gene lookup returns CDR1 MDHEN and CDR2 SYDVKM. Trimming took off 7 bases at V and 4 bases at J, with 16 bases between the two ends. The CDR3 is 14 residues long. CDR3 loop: CASTAAQILETQYF. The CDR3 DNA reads TGTGCCAGCACCGCCGCTCAGATTTTAGAGACCCAGTACTTC.

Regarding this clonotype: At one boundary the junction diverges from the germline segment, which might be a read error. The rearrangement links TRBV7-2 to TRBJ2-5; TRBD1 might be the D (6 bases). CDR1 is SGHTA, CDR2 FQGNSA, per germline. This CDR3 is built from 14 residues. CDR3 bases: TGTGCCGGCAGCTTAGGGACATTCCAAGAGACCCAGTACTTC. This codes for CAGSLGTFQETQYF.

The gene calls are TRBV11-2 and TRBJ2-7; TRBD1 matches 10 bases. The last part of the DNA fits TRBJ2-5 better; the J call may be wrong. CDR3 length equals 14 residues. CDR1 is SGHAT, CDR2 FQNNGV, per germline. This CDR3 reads CASSFWTGGETQYF. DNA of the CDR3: TGTGCCAGCAGCTTTTGGACAGGGGGAGAGACCCAGTACTTC.

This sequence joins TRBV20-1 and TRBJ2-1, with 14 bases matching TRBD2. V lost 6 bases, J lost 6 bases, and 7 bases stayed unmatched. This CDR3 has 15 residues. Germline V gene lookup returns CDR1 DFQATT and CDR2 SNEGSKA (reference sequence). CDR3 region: CSARTSGGYRNEQFF. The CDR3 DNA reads TGCAGTGCAAGGACTAGCGGGGGGTACCGCAATGAGCAGTTCTTC.

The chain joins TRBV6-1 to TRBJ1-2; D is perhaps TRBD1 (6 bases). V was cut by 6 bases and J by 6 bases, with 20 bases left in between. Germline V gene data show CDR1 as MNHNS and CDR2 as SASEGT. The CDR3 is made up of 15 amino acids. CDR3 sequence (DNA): TGTGCCAGCAGCGAACCTAAACAGGGCGAGGATGGCTACACCTTC. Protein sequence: CASSEPKQGEDGYTF.

In nucleotides, the CDR3 is TGTGCCACCAGTGATTTGGGTCTGCAGGGGTGGTTCTTC. Protein: CATSDLGLQGWFF. The rearrangement joins TRBV24-1 to TRBJ2-1; D is perhaps TRBD1 (6 bases). The CDR3 has 13 residues. The germline V and J ends were trimmed by 0 bases and 15 bases, with 14 bases remaining between them. Germline V CDR1 and CDR2: KGHDR, SFDVKD.

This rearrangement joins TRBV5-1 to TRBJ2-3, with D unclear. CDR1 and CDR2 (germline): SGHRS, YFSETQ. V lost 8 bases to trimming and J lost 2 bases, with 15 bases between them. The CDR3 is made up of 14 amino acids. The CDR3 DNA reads TGCGCCAGTTTGTTGAACAGTTACACAGATACGCAGTATTTT. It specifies CASLLNSYTDTQYF.

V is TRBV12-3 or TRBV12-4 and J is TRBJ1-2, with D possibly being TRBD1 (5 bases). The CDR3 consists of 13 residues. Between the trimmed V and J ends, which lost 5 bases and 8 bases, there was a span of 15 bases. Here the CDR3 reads CASSPAGLRGYTF. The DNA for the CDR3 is TGTGCCAGCAGTCCCGCAGGGTTGCGGGGCTACACCTTC.

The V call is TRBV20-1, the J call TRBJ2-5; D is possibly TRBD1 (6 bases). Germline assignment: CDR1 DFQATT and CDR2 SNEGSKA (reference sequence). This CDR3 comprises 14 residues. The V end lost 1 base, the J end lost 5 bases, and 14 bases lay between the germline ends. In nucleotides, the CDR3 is TGCAGTGCTAGAGCTGGCAGGGGCGGCGAGACCCAGTACTTC. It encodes CSARAGRGGETQYF.

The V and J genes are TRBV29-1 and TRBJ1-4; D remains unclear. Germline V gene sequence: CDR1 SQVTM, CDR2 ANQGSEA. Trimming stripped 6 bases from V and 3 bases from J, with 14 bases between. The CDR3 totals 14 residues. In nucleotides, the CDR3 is TGCAGCGTCGGCGGGAACCCGTCTAATGAAAAACTGTTTTTT. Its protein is CSVGGNPSNEKLFF.